What follows is one T cell receptor (beta chain) and its context. Its target is unknown. J lost 5 bases, V lost 5 bases, and 14 bases had no gene match. Germline V gives CDR1 SGHAT, CDR2 FQNNGV. The CDR3 is 16 amino acids. This specimen belongs to a study of cytomegalovirus exposure and HLA in healthy donors. General observations from the study: Roughly even sequencing depth across donors was the assumption behind the presence/absence analyses. In a later analysis, specific HLA alleles were associated with 15,000 to 20,000 TCR beta sequences at a 0.05 false discovery rate.

It was with 60 Vbeta and 13 Jbeta primers that the PCR ran. The table came from immunoSEQ multiplex PCR; TCRdb's copy has only in-frame clones and leaves some out. The sample lists about 180,000 clones; over 60% were seen once. This rearrangement joins TRBV11-2 to TRBJ2-5; 7 bases agree with TRBD2. The source of this sequence is a man younger than 30 in good health and CMV-seronegative. Sequencing input: PBMCs. CDR3 in amino acids: CASSPFGNPGRETQYF. CDR3 in DNA: TGTGCCAGCAGCCCCTTTGGGAATCCCGGGAGGGAGACCCAGTACTTC.